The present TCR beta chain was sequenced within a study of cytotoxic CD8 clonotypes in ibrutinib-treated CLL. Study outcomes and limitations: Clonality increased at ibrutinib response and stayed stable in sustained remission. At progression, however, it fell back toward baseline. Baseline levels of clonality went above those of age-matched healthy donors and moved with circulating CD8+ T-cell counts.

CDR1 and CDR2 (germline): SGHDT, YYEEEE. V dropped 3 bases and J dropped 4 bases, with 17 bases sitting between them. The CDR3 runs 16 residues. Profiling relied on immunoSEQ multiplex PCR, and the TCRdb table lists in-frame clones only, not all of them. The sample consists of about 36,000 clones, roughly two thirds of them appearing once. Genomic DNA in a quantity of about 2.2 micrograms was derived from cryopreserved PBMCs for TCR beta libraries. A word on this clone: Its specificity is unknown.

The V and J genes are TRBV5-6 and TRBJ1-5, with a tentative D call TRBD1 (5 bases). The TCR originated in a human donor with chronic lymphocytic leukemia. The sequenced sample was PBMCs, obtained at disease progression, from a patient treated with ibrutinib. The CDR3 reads CASSSLRQGGNQPQHF. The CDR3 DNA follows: TGTGCCAGCAGCTCCCTCCGCCAGGGAGGAAATCAGCCCCAGCATTTT. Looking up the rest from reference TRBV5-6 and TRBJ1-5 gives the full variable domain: DAGVTQSPTHLIKTRGQQVTLRCSPKSGHDTVSWYQQALGQGPQFIFQYYEEEERQRGNFPDRFSGHQFPNYSSELNVNALLLGDSALYLCASSSLRQGGNQPQHFGDGTRLSIL.